This T cell receptor beta chain was profiled in a study of cytomegalovirus exposure and HLA in healthy donors. The V and J ends lost 0 bases and 0 bases, in that order; junction bases with no gene match: 11. This CDR3 has 18 residues. The germline V gene has CDR1 SNHLY and CDR2 FYNNEI. Study-level results: Association of some 18,000 TCR beta sequences with HLA alleles was found at 0.05 false discovery rate in a later analysis. It was approximately 170 TCR beta chains that were listed as cytomegalovirus-associated.

A remark on this clone: Its specificity is not known.

Primers for the PCR totalled 60 Vbeta and 13 Jbeta. TCRdb's copy holds only in-frame clones and misses some; the assay was immunoSEQ multiplex PCR. The table has fewer than 110,000 clones, 81% seen once; the top ten hold 2% to 2.5%. Sample: PBMCs. The chain links TRBV2 to TRBJ2-7; 7 bases map to TRBD1. The clonotype originates from a young man in good health and CMV-seronegative. The CDR3 loop is CASSEALWSRGTSYEQYF. DNA for the CDR3: TGTGCCAGCAGTGAAGCGCTTTGGTCCAGGGGGACCTCCTACGAGCAGTACTTC.